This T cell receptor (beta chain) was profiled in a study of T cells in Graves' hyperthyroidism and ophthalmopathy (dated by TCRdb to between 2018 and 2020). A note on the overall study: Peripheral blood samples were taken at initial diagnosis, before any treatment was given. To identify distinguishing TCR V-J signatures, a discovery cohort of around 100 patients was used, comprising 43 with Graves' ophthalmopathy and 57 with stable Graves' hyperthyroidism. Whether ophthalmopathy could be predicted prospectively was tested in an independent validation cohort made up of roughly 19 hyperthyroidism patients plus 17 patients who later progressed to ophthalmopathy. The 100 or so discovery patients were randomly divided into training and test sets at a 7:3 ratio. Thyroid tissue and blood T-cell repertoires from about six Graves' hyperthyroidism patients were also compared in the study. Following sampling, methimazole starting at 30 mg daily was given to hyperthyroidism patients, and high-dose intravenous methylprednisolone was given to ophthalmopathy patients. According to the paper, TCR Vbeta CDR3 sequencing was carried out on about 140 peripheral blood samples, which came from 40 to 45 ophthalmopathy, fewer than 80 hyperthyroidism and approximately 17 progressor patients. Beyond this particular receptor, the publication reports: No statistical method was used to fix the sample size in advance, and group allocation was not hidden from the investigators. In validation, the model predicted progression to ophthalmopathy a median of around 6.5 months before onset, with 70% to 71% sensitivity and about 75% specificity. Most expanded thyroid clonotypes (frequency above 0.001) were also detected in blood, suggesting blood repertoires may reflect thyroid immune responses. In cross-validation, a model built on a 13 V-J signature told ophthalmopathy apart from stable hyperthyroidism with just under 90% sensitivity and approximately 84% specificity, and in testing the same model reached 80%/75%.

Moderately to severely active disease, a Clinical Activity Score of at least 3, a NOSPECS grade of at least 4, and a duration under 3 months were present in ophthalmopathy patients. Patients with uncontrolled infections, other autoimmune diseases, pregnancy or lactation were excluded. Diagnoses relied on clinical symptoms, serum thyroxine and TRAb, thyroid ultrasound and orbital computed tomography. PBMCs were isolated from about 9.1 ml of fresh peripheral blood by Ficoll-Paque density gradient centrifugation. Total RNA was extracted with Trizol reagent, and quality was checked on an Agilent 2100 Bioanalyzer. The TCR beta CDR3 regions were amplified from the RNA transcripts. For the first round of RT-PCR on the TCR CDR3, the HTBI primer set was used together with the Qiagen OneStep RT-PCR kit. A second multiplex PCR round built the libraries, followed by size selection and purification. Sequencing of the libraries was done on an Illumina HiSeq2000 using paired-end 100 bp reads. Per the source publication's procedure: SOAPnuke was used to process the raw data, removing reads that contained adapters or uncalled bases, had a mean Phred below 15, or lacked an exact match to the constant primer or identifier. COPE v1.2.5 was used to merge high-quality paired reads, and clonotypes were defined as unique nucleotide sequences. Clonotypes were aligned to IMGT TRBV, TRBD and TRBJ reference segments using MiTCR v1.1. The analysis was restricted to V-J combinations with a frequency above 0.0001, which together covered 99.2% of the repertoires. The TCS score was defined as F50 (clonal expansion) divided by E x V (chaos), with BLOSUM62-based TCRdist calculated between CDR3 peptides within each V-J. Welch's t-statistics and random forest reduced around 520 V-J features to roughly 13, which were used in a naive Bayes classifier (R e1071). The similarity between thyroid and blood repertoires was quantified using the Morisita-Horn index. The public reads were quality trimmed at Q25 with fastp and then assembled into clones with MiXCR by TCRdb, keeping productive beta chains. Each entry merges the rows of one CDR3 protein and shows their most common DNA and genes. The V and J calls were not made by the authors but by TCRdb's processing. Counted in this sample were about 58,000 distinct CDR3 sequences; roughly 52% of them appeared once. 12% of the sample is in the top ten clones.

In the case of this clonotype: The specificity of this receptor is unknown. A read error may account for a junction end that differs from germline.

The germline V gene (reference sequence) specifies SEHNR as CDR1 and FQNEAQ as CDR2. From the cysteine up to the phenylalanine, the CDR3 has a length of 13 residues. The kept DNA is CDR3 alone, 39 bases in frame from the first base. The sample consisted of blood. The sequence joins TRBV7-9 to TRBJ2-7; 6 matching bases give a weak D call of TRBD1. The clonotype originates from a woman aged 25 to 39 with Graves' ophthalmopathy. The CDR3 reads CTSRSNPGDRYYF. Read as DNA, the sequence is TGTACCAGCAGATCCAACCCAGGGGACCGGTATTACTTC.